The following is a T cell receptor beta chain sequence with its context. The sample originates from a study of CD8+ T cells in alopecia areata. RNA extraction and reverse transcription yielded cDNA as sequencing template. The data were produced by immunoSEQ multiplex PCR, yet TCRdb's version contains in-frame clones alone and is incomplete. This table has 150,000 to 200,000 clones, 50% to 75% appearing once. Stated treatment: oral pan-JAK inhibitor, 5-10 mg twice daily. This CDR3 comprises 12 residues. V lost 5 bases and J lost 3, with 8 bases in between. Germline lookup yields CDR1 MNHEY and CDR2 SVGAGI.

This receptor was taken from a human donor with alopecia areata. Sample: CD4+ T cells sorted from blood, taken at roughly week 55, from a patient treated with tofacitinib. The chain employs TRBV6-5 and TRBJ2-7; unclear D gene. CDR3 sequence (DNA): TGTGCCAGCAGTCTGGGGATCTACGAGCAGTACTTC. As protein: CASSLGIYEQYF.